One sample yielded the 15 T cell receptor beta chains listed below, sequenced in a study of blood T cell repertoires in COVID-19. Method: immunoSEQ multiplex PCR; TCRdb's copy keeps in-frame clones and lacks some. This table holds 100,000 to 150,000 clones, roughly four fifths found once. The specimen was peripheral blood. Receptor source: a man aged 60 to 69 with acute or convalescent COVID-19.

This rearrangement joins TRBV19 to TRBJ1-1; D is possibly TRBD1 (6 bases). Germline assignment: CDR1 LNHDA and CDR2 SQIVND (reference sequence). The CDR3 runs to 14 residues. V lost 10 bases and J lost 5, with 20 bases in between. The CDR3 region has the DNA TGTGCCACTCTTCGGCGAGGGGGAAGGACTGAAGCTTTCTTT. It yields the protein CATLRRGGRTEAFF.

J is TRBJ1-1 and V is TRBV11-3, with 8 nucleotides matching TRBD1. This CDR3 has 16 residues. The V segment lost 1 base and the J segment 5 bases; nucleotides outside the gene matches: 9. Germline CDR1 and CDR2: SGHNT and YENEEA. The CDR3 protein is CASSLGGAGGETEAFF. The CDR3 nucleotides are TGTGCCAGCAGCTTAGGGGGGGCAGGGGGCGAAACTGAAGCTTTCTTT.

The chain joins TRBV5-1 to TRBJ1-1; no reliable D call. Germline values: CDR1 SGHRS, CDR2 YFSETQ. The V end lost 0 bases, the J end lost 1 base, and 7 bases lay between the germline ends. The CDR3 contains 14 residues. CDR3 region: CASSLGPPNTEAFF. In nucleotides, the CDR3 is TGCGCCAGCAGCTTGGGGCCTCCGAACACTGAAGCTTTCTTT.

The J gene is TRBJ1-4, the V gene TRBV30; no clear D. Germline assignment: CDR1 GTSNPN and CDR2 SVGIG (reference sequence). The CDR3 is made up of 12 amino acids. V lost 7 bases, J lost 2 bases, and 8 bases lay in between. CDR3 sequence: CASTRTNEKLFF. CDR3 nucleotide sequence: TGTGCCTCCACCAGGACTAATGAAAAACTGTTTTTT.

This chain connects TRBV5-4 to TRBJ2-1; TRBD1 matches at 9 bases. Germline V gene sequence: CDR1 SGHNT, CDR2 YYREEE (reference sequence). The CDR3 has 16 residues. Losses at the gene ends were 4 bases for V and 8 bases for J; bases not matched to a gene: 13. The CDR3 protein is CASSPVGGRTGDEQFF. The CDR3 region has the DNA TGTGCCAGCAGCCCGGTGGGGGGGAGGACAGGGGATGAGCAGTTCTTC.

This chain connects TRBV19 to TRBJ2-7; 11 bases fit TRBD2. Germline assignment: CDR1 LNHDA and CDR2 SQIVND (reference sequence). This CDR3 is built from 15 residues. J lost 2 bases, V lost 5 bases, and 5 bases had no gene match. CDR3 sequence: CASSVGLAEAYEQYF. CDR3 coding DNA: TGTGCCAGTAGTGTGGGACTAGCGGAAGCCTACGAGCAGTACTTC.

V usage is TRBV28 and J usage is TRBJ2-2; D perhaps matches TRBD2 (5 bases). CDR1 and CDR2 from the germline V gene are MDHEN and SYDVKM. CDR3 length: 13 amino acids. CDR3 in DNA: TGTGGCAGTGGGGAGCCGAACACCGGGGAGCTGTTTTTT. Protein product: CGSGEPNTGELFF.

This chain connects TRBV27 to TRBJ1-5; the D gene is possibly TRBD1 (6 bases). The CDR3 has 13 residues. V lost 10 bases and J lost 2, with 12 bases in between. The germline CDR1 and CDR2 sequences are MNHEY and SMNVEV (reference sequence). The CDR3 protein is CATRGAGNQPQHF. The CDR3 DNA reads as TGTGCCACCCGGGGGGCGGGCAATCAGCCCCAGCATTTT.

For the CDR3, the DNA is TGCGCCAGCAGTTATCTCCAAGAGACCCAGTACTTC. Protein sequence: CASSYLQETQYF. The chain combines TRBV5-1 with TRBJ2-5; no clear D gene. Germline CDR1 is SGHRS and CDR2 is YFSETQ. The CDR3 has 12 amino acids. V was clipped by 5 bases and J by 1 base, with 6 bases between them.

The rearrangement uses TRBV2 and TRBJ1-5; no clear D gene. The CDR3 runs 13 residues. Germline V lookup: CDR1 SNHLY, CDR2 FYNNEI. V lost 7 bases to trimming and J lost 0 bases, with 7 bases between them. The CDR3 bases are TGTGCCAGCACCACAGATAGCAATCAGCCCCAGCATTTT. The encoded protein is CASTTDSNQPQHF.

The rearrangement joins TRBV28 to TRBJ2-6; possible D gene TRBD1, 6 bases. The germline V and J ends were trimmed by 2 bases and 0 bases, with 14 bases remaining between them. The CDR3 spans 18 residues. Germline V gives CDR1 MDHEN, CDR2 SYDVKM. In DNA, the CDR3 is TGTGCCAGCAGTTTAGCAGGGGCCTACGGCTCTGGGGCCAACGTCCTGACTTTC. Translated, it gives CASSLAGAYGSGANVLTF.

The CDR3 DNA sequence: TGTGCCTGCCGGAAGGAGGCCAGCTATGGCTACACCTTC. This encodes CACRKEASYGYTF. V and J are TRBV30 and TRBJ1-2; D is uncertain. Trimming took 6 bases from V and 4 from J, leaving 15 bases between them. Germline V CDR1 and CDR2: GTSNPN, SVGIG (reference sequence). This CDR3 comprises 13 residues.

This chain links TRBV6-2 or TRBV6-3 with TRBJ1-1; D unresolved. Germline V gene lookup returns CDR1 MNHEY and CDR2 SVGEGT. The V end lost 2 bases, the J end lost 5 bases, and 9 bases lay between the germline ends. This CDR3 contains 13 residues. This chain's CDR3 is CASSYRVWTEAFF. CDR3 in DNA: TGTGCCAGCAGTTACCGGGTTTGGACTGAAGCTTTCTTT.

The chain has TRBV20-1 and TRBJ2-1; no firm D call. The ends were cut back, 3 bases at V and 1 base at J, with 13 bases in the middle. The CDR3 is made up of 15 amino acids. The germline V gene encodes CDR1 DFQATT and CDR2 SNEGSKA (reference sequence). The CDR3 DNA reads as TGCAGTGCTAGTATCGCAGGTTTATCCTACAATGAGCAGTTCTTC. Translated, it gives CSASIAGLSYNEQFF.

This clone was observed a single time. The genes are TRBV5-1 and TRBJ1-3, with D unresolved. Germline V lookup: CDR1 SGHRS, CDR2 YFSETQ. The V end was cut by 2 bases, the J end by 0 bases, with 12 bases between. The CDR3 runs 16 residues. Here the CDR3 DNA reads TGCGCCAGCAGCTTCGGAGGGATCGGCTCTGGAAACACCATATATTTT. Its protein product is CASSFGGIGSGNTIYF.